This T cell receptor beta chain is from a study of control samples from healthy donors and cancer patients. Data came from immunoSEQ multiplex PCR; TCRdb stores just in-frame clones and leaves some out. This sample yields roughly 130,000 clones, of which 90% are seen a single time; roughly 2.5% belongs to the top ten. V was clipped by 4 bases and J by 3 bases, with 6 bases between them. The V gene's germline CDR1 is ENHRY and CDR2 SYGVKD. This CDR3 comprises 12 residues. For this clone: The sample has other DNA sequences that encode this CDR3 too.

Sequences were obtained from blood. This receptor was taken from a man aged 18 to 29 in good health. The chain carries TRBV10-3 and TRBJ1-1; D is undetermined. The chain's CDR3 is CAISVGDTEAFF. The CDR3 DNA sequence: TGTGCCATCAGTGTGGGTGACACTGAAGCTTTCTTT.